The rows below give T cell receptor beta chains drawn from one sample of a study of graft-versus-host responses after intestinal transplantation. This table comes from immunoSEQ multiplex PCR, and its TCRdb copy is limited to in-frame clones, with some not included. The sample yields over 55,000 clones, roughly 84% seen once. These receptors have no known antigen. The sample here was unstimulated CD4+ T cells sorted from spleen or lymph node cells, taken before transplant. These receptors all come from a human donor who was the organ donor for an intestinal transplant. CDR3s include the opening cysteine and the closing phenylalanine or tryptophan. Clone size is given for some rows only: seen once, a few or many times, or a class if the clone is expanded.

j_gene	abundance	v_gene	CDR3aa
TRBJ2-3	-	TRBV29-1	CSVDGYRVSDTQYF
TRBJ2-1	-	TRBV11-2	CASSVSGSRGGEQFF
TRBJ1-2	few	TRBV6-6	CASSYAGANYGYTF
TRBJ1-2	-	TRBV10-3	CAISEARQGNYGYTF
TRBJ1-1	-	TRBV27	CASSLMGMGLNTEAFF
TRBJ1-1	-	TRBV7-2	CASSLGLPFEAFF
TRBJ1-6	-	TRBV28	CASSLGTGGNSPLHF
TRBJ1-2	-	TRBV5-6	CASSLNSFRTAYGYTF
TRBJ2-1	-	TRBV5-1	CASSLVAGGPLGYNEQFF
TRBJ2-2	-	TRBV11-2	CASSLDRSGGELFF
TRBJ2-2	-	TRBV28	CASSGGTATGELFF
TRBJ1-2	-	TRBV25-1	CASSENRGLNYGYTF
TRBJ2-5	-	TRBV5-7	CASSLATCQETQYF
TRBJ2-1	once	TRBV6-5	CASSARLAGGNEQFF
TRBJ1-2	-	TRBV29-1	CSVEEGQGRYGYTF
TRBJ2-2	once	TRBV6-5	CASSLRGGTGELFF